One TCR beta chain is described in this entry. The data stem from a study of shared clonotypes between healthy human individuals. Study-level information: CD8 memory received one plate per donor, CD8 naive two, CD4 memory three and CD4 naive three.

Measured with immunoSEQ multiplex PCR; TCRdb has only the in-frame clones, and not every one. The table shows about 2,100,000 clones, with around 93% occurring only once. CDR1 MDHEN and CDR2 SYDVKM come from the germline V gene. Trimming pared 4 bases from V and 3 bases from J, leaving 15 bases between. The CDR3 is made up of 16 amino acids. Naive CD8 cells lacked CD45RO, underwent positive selection for CCR7 and left out terminally differentiated effector memory CD45RA+ cells. This chain links TRBV28 with TRBJ2-2, with D tentatively TRBD2 (6 bases). This TCR was sampled from a man younger than 35 in good health. Some clones in this sample may be carry-over from other donors' samples. The sequenced material came from naive CD8+ T cells from PBMCs. The DNA for the CDR3 is TGTGCCAGCAGTTGGGATGTGACTAGTGACACCGGGGAGCTGTTTTTT. It specifies CASSWDVTSDTGELFF.